These 7 T cell receptor beta chains were all obtained from the same sample, sequenced in a study of cytomegalovirus exposure and HLA in healthy donors. The PCR contained 60 Vbeta and 13 Jbeta primers. Libraries were prepared by immunoSEQ multiplex PCR; TCRdb keeps only in-frame clonotypes and omits some of them. The sample shows about 160,000 clones, 75% of them seen only once. Sequencing input: PBMCs. Receptor source: a female donor in good health and CMV-seronegative.

This chain joins TRBV18 and TRBJ2-1; D is undetermined. Germline CDR1 is KGHSH and CDR2 is LQKENI. CDR3 length equals 14 residues. V shed 2 bases and J shed 7 bases, with 12 bases lying between them. CDR3 DNA sequence: TGTGCCAGCTCACCATTCGAGAGAGGTAATGAGCAGTTCTTC. Encoded protein: CASSPFERGNEQFF.

Written as DNA, the CDR3 is TGCGCCAGCAGCTTGCTGACTAGCGGGACAGATACGCAGTATTTT. Amino acid sequence: CASSLLTSGTDTQYF. The chain joins TRBV5-1 to TRBJ2-3, with 10 bases lining up with TRBD2. Losses at the gene ends were 1 base for V and 3 bases for J; bases not matched to a gene: 2. The length of the CDR3 is 15 residues. Germline V gives CDR1 SGHRS, CDR2 YFSETQ.

The gene calls are TRBV6-5 and TRBJ1-1; perhaps TRBD1 as D (6 bases). Trimming pared 6 bases from V and 6 bases from J, leaving 14 bases between. The V gene's germline CDR1 is MNHEY and CDR2 SVGAGI. The CDR3 spans 13 residues. The CDR3 loop is CASSSNREAEAFF. The DNA of the CDR3 is TGTGCCAGCAGCTCAAACAGGGAAGCTGAAGCTTTCTTT.

This clone came up a few times. The rearrangement uses TRBV19 and TRBJ2-2; tentative D call: TRBD1 (7 bases). Germline loops: CDR1 LNHDA, CDR2 SQIVND (reference sequence). The ends were cut back, 0 bases at V and 11 bases at J, with 13 bases in the middle. This CDR3 spans 14 amino acids. The CDR3 DNA reads as TGTGCCAGTAGTATAGACCGGCAGGGGGGTGAGCTGTTTTTT. Protein product: CASSIDRQGGELFF.

V is TRBV9 and J is TRBJ1-2; D perhaps matches TRBD1 (6 bases). The V gene lost 4 bases and the J gene lost 6 bases, with 16 bases spanning the gap. The CDR3 is 14 residues long. Germline assignment: CDR1 SGDLS and CDR2 YYNGEE. The CDR3 nucleotides are TGTGCCAGCAGCCCGTGGGATGCAGGGGATGGCTACACCTTC. This encodes CASSPWDAGDGYTF.

V and J are TRBV7-3 and TRBJ2-7; no clear D gene. Germline lookup yields CDR1 SGHTA and CDR2 FQGTGA. The CDR3 totals 11 residues. The ends were cut back, 2 bases at V and 7 bases at J, with 6 bases in the middle. The CDR3 loop reads CASSLAEEQYF. The CDR3 DNA follows: TGTGCCAGCAGCTTAGCGGAAGAGCAGTACTTC. Complete variable domain (other parts from reference TRBV7-3 and TRBJ2-7): GAGVSQTPSNKVTEKGKYVELRCDPISGHTALYWYRQSLGQGPEFLIYFQGTGAADDSGLPNDRFFAVRPEGSVSTLKIQRTERGDSAVYLCASSLAEEQYFGPGTRLTVT.

The rearrangement uses TRBV7-8 and TRBJ2-3, with 8 bases identical to TRBD2. With V trimmed by 3 bases and J by 6 bases, 8 bases remained unmatched. Germline CDR1 is SGHVS and CDR2 is FQNEAQ. This CDR3 has 15 amino acids. The CDR3 is CASSFKAGVGDTQYF. CDR3 coding DNA: TGTGCCAGCAGCTTCAAAGCGGGAGTCGGCGATACGCAGTATTTT.